This T cell receptor beta chain was observed in a study of tumor-infiltrating lymphocytes in glioblastoma multiforme. Three nested ARM-PCR rounds with V-beta and C-beta primers built TCRB libraries. One entry per CDR3 protein results from TCRdb running MiXCR on the multiplex PCR reads. The data contain 15,000 or so distinct CDR3 sequences, 73% of them singletons. V dropped 3 bases and J dropped 4; count of bases not matched to a gene: 6. This CDR3 has 16 residues. Sequencing was carried out using brain tumor tissue. This chain uses TRBV12-3 or TRBV12-4 with TRBJ1-2; 12 positions agree with TRBD1. The receptor's source is a male donor with glioblastoma. The CDR3 DNA sequence: TGTGCCAGCAGTTTGGGGACAGGGGGCCCTTCCTATGGCTACACCTTC. It specifies CASSLGTGGPSYGYTF.